These T cell receptor beta chains were read from a single sample in a study of T cells in localized non-small cell lung cancer. Some clones are missing from TCRdb's copy, which holds only in-frame ones; the method was immunoSEQ multiplex PCR. The sample consists of about 23,000 clones, approximately 87% of them appearing once. The material was peripheral blood, obtained before any cancer treatment. The receptors stem from a woman aged 35 to 70 with stage I lung adenocarcinoma. CDR3s include the opening cysteine and the closing phenylalanine or tryptophan. D genes are given only for firm matches. Clone size is shown for a subset of rows, as once, few, many or a class of expanded clone.

D gene | J gene | clone size | V gene | CDR3 length | CDR3 DNA | CDR3 protein
TRBD2 | TRBJ2-3 | - | TRBV7-8 | 20 | TGTGCCAGCAGCTTAAGAGGGAGGACTAGCGGGGCCTTTAGCACAGATACGCAGTATTTT | CASSLRGRTSGAFSTDTQYF
TRBD1 | TRBJ1-6 | - | TRBV28 | 16 | TGTGCCAGCGAAAGGACAGGGCTAACCGATAATTCACCCCTCCACTTT | CASERTGLTDNSPLHF
- | TRBJ2-7 | - | TRBV4-1 | 15 | TGCGCCAGCAGCCCACATCCGAGTAGAGCCTACGAGCAGTACTTC | CASSPHPSRAYEQYF
- | TRBJ1-5 | few | TRBV10-3 | 14 | TGTGCCATCAGTGAGTCGGGTAGCAATCAGCCCCAGCATTTT | CAISESGSNQPQHF
- | TRBJ2-2 | - | TRBV19 | 15 | TGTGCCAGTAGGAGGCAGGGGTCGAACACCGGGGAGCTGTTTTTT | CASRRQGSNTGELFF
- | TRBJ1-2 | - | TRBV20-1 | 10 | TGCAGTGCTATTCAGTATGGCTACACCTTC | CSAIQYGYTF
- | TRBJ1-2 | - | TRBV7-9 | 15 | TGTGCCAGCAGCTCATCAGATACAGGGAGTTTAGGCTACACCTTC | CASSSSDTGSLGYTF
- | TRBJ1-1 | - | TRBV10-3 | 14 | TGTGCCATCAGTGAGTCGCAGGTGGCGGCTGAAGCTTTCTTT | CAISESQVAAEAFF
TRBD1 | TRBJ2-1 | - | TRBV5-4 | 18 | TGTGCCAGCAGCTCCCCCTTGGGACAGAGGAGCTCCTACAATGAGCAGTTCTTC | CASSSPLGQRSSYNEQFF
TRBD1 | TRBJ1-4 | - | TRBV5-6 | 15 | TGTGCCAGCAGCTTGTACGGGACAGGGGAAGAAAAACTGTTTTTT | CASSLYGTGEEKLFF
- | TRBJ2-1 | - | TRBV30 | 16 | TGTGCCTGGAGGACCCCCGGGCAGGGTTTGAACAATGAGCAGTTCTTC | CAWRTPGQGLNNEQFF
- | TRBJ2-3 | - | TRBV4-3 | 15 | TGCGCCAGCAGCCAAGAGGGGGGTAGCACAGATACGCAGTATTTT | CASSQEGGSTDTQYF
TRBD1 | TRBJ2-3 | - | TRBV5-4 | 15 | TGTGCCAGCAGGGATCGGACAGGAAGCACAGATACGCAGTATTTT | CASRDRTGSTDTQYF
TRBD1 | TRBJ1-6 | - | TRBV16 | 15 | TGTGCCAGCAATGCAGGGACAGTAAGAAATTCACCCCTCCACTTT | CASNAGTVRNSPLHF
- | TRBJ2-7 | few | TRBV27 | 15 | TGTGCCAGCAGTCCCTCCCTGTCAGCTCCCTACGAGCAGTACTTC | CASSPSLSAPYEQYF
- | TRBJ2-1 | - | TRBV29-1 | 14 | TGCAGCGTTGGTGGCGGGGCGAGAGGGTATGAGCAGTTCTTC | CSVGGGARGYEQFF
- | TRBJ1-2 | few | TRBV6-5 | 15 | TGTGCCAGCAGTTACTCGACGGGCAGAAACTATGGCTACACCTTC | CASSYSTGRNYGYTF
- | TRBJ2-2 | - | TRBV6-1 | 15 | TGTGCCAGCAGTCGCCACGGTCCCGTCGCCGGGGAGCTGTTTTTT | CASSRHGPVAGELFF
TRBD1 | TRBJ2-4 | - | TRBV5-4 | 13 | TGTGCCAGCGGTTGGCAGGGGGAGAACATTCAGTACTTC | CASGWQGENIQYF
- | TRBJ2-2 | - | TRBV11-3 | 15 | TGTGCCAGCAGCTCCGGAAGGGCGAACACCGGGGAGCTGTTTTTT | CASSSGRANTGELFF
- | TRBJ1-3 | - | TRBV28 | 13 | TGTGCCAGCAGGGACTCCTCTGGAAACACCATATATTTT | CASRDSSGNTIYF
TRBD1 | TRBJ1-2 | - | TRBV9 | 15 | TGTGCCAGCAGCGTAGAAGGCAGGGGGCGCGATGGCTACACCTTC | CASSVEGRGRDGYTF
- | TRBJ2-7 | - | TRBV6-1 | 12 | TGTGCCAGCAGTCGGGACTTCTACGAGCAGTACTTC | CASSRDFYEQYF
- | TRBJ1-3 | - | TRBV5-6 | 15 | TGTGCCAGCAGCCCTACAAAGGCAGCTGGAAACACCATATATTTT | CASSPTKAAGNTIYF
- | TRBJ2-2 | - | TRBV9 | 15 | TGTGCCAGCAGAAAGGGGGACATAAACACCGGGGAGCTGTTTTTT | CASRKGDINTGELFF
- | TRBJ1-1 | - | TRBV11-3 | 14 | TGTGCCAGCAGCCCTAGGGAGGCGAACACTGAAGCTTTCTTT | CASSPREANTEAFF
- | TRBJ1-6 | - | TRBV5-4 | 14 | TGTGCCAGCAGCGGCGGACAATTTAATTCACCCCTCCACTTT | CASSGGQFNSPLHF
- | TRBJ1-3 | - | TRBV18 | 16 | TGTGCCAGCTCACAAACTTCAGGGAGCTCTGGAAACACCATATATTTT | CASSQTSGSSGNTIYF
- | TRBJ1-6 | - | TRBV9 | 16 | TGTGCCAGCAGCGACCCTCAGAGCTCCTATAATTCACCCCTCCACTTT | CASSDPQSSYNSPLHF
- | TRBJ2-7 | - | TRBV25-1 | 13 | TGTGCCAGCACCGACGGAGGGGCCTACGAGCAGTACTTC | CASTDGGAYEQYF
- | TRBJ2-5 | - | TRBV6-5 | 15 | TGTGCCAGCAGTTTCGGGGGCCGCTTGAGGGAGACCCAGTACTTC | CASSFGGRLRETQYF
TRBD2 | TRBJ2-3 | - | TRBV5-1 | 16 | TGCGCCAGCAGCCCAACGACTAGCGGGGGCACAGATACGCAGTATTTT | CASSPTTSGGTDTQYF
TRBD1 | TRBJ2-4 | - | TRBV19 | 17 | TGTGCCAGTAGTATTACCGCGGCAGGGGGCCTCAAAAACATTCAGTACTTC | CASSITAAGGLKNIQYF
- | TRBJ1-3 | - | TRBV7-8 | 15 | TGTGCCAGCAGCGTCCGACGGATCTCTGGAAACACCATATATTTT | CASSVRRISGNTIYF
- | TRBJ2-1 | - | TRBV6-5 | 13 | TGTGCCAGCAGCCGGAGGCTCTACAATGAGCAGTTCTTC | CASSRRLYNEQFF
TRBD1 | TRBJ2-5 | - | TRBV7-2 | 14 | TGTGCCAGCAGCTTGACAGGGGGACAAGAGACCCAGTACTTC | CASSLTGGQETQYF
- | TRBJ2-5 | - | TRBV5-6 | 15 | TGTGCCAGCAGCTTGGCCCCCGGGGCCGGGGAGACCCAGTACTTC | CASSLAPGAGETQYF
- | TRBJ2-3 | - | TRBV6-6 | 12 | TGTGCCAGCAGTTTCAGCACAGATACGCAGTATTTT | CASSFSTDTQYF
TRBD1 | TRBJ1-2 | - | TRBV6-5 | 15 | TGTGCCAGCAGTTACGCACCGGGACAGGGTTATGGCTACACCTTC | CASSYAPGQGYGYTF
TRBD1 | TRBJ1-1 | - | TRBV7-8 | 14 | TGTGCCAGCAGGCCCGGGACAGAGAACACTGAAGCTTTCTTT | CASRPGTENTEAFF